The text below deals with one TCR beta chain. Its antigen is not known. At one of its ends the junction is not consistent with the germline gene, which may arise from a read error. The V gene's germline CDR1 is SGHNT and CDR2 YENEEA. The CDR3 is 14 residues long. Alongside a J-beta primer mix, a sample-barcoded 5' primer served in a second PCR lasting roughly 6 to 11 cycles. MiXCR, run by TCRdb on the 5' RACE reads, gives a single entry per CDR3 protein. The data contain approximately 850,000 distinct CDR3 sequences, about 42% of them singletons. This specimen comes from a study of blood T cells in healthy people across ages. Whole-study results and caveats: Donors of long life had a larger count of naive CD4+ cells and greater diversity than aged donors. Diversity estimates drawn from one million T cells were deemed underestimates. Roughly linear age-related decline in beta diversity appeared, significant by age 40.

The receptor's source is a man aged 60 to 69 in good health. This rearrangement joins TRBV11-3 to TRBJ2-7, with unresolved D. The specimen sequenced was blood. CDR3 nucleotides: TGTGCCGGCAGCGTAAGTCCAAACTCCTACGAGCAGTACTTC. Translating it yields CAGSVSPNSYEQYF.